Sequencing of this TCR beta chain was carried out in a study of spatial heterogeneity in lung cancer. The wider study: The donors were 72 patients with non-small cell lung cancer that was early-stage and untreated. Available follow-up PBMC samples, collected a median of about 25 months post-resection, were sequenced. The mean occurrence of each unique TCR and UMI combination in raw reads exceeded nine. General study findings and limits: More often at tumor resection than at routine follow-up, ubiquitous expanded tumor TCRs were detected in the blood.

There are a few counts of this clonotype. Its antigen is unknown. The junction and the germline gene differ at one end; a read error may be behind it. TCRdb fed the 5' RACE reads into MiXCR, producing one record per CDR3 protein. This sample yields under 150,000 distinct CDR3 sequences, of which about a tenth are seen a single time; approximately 24% belongs to the top ten. The CDR3 consists of 14 residues. Germline loops: CDR1 DFQATT, CDR2 SNEGSKA (reference sequence). Time point defined: blood at routine non-recurrence follow-up after resection. The sample was PBMCs, taken at follow-up. This sequence was found in a female donor with early-stage non-small cell lung cancer. The chain links TRBV20-1 to TRBJ2-1, with TRBD2 matching over 9 bases. CDR3 in amino acids: CSARPAGGYTEQFF. The CDR3 bases are TGCAGTGCTAGACCGGCGGGAGGGTACACTGAGCAGTTCTTC.